This TCR beta chain was sequenced during a study of Graves' ophthalmopathy and Graves' hyperthyroidism. RNA transcripts served as template for amplifying TCR beta CDR3 sequences. Second-round multiplex PCR followed a first-round RT-PCR using HTBI primers. TCRdb ran MiXCR on the multiplex PCR reads and lists one entry per CDR3 protein. The sample has about 700,000 distinct CDR3 sequences; around 40% are singletons. V gave up 1 base and J gave up 8 bases, with 5 bases separating them. The germline gives CDR1 SEHNR, CDR2 FQNEAQ (reference sequence). The CDR3 is made up of 12 amino acids. The sequenced sample was peripheral blood. J is TRBJ2-2 and V is TRBV7-9; D is ambiguous. The clonotype was recovered from an adult man with Graves' ophthalmopathy. The chain's CDR3 is CASSLEEGELFF. CDR3 DNA sequence: TGTGCCAGCAGCTTAGAAGAGGGGGAGCTGTTTTTT.